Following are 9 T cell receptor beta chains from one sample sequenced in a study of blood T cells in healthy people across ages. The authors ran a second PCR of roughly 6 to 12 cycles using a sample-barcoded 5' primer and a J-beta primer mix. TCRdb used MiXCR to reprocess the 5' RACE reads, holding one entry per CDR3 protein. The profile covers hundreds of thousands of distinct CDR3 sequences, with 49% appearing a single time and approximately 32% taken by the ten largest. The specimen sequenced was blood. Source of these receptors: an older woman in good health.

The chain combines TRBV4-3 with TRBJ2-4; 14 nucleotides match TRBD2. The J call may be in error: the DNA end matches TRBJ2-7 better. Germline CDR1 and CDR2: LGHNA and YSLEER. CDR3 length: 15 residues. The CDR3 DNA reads TGCGCCAGCAGCACTGGACTAGCGGGAGGATACGAGCAGTACTTC. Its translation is CASSTGLAGGYEQYF.

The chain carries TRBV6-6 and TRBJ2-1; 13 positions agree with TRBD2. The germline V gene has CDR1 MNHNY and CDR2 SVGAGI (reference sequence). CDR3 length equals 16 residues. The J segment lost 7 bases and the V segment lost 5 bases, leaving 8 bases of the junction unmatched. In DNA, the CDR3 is TGTGCCAGCAGTATCCCGGGACTAGCGGGAACTAATGAGCAGTTCTTC. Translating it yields CASSIPGLAGTNEQFF.

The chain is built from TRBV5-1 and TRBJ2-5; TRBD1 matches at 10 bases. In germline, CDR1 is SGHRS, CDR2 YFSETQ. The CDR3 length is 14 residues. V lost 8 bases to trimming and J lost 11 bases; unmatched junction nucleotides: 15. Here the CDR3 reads CASFPGQGRDEQYF. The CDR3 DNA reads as TGCGCCAGTTTTCCGGGACAGGGGCGCGATGAGCAGTACTTC.

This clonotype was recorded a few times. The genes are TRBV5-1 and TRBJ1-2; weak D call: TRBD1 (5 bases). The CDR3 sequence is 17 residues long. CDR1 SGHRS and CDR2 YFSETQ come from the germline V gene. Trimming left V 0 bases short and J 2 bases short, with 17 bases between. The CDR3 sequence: CASSLDGAPPYNYGYTF. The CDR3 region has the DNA TGCGCCAGCAGCTTGGATGGGGCCCCTCCCTACAACTATGGCTACACCTTC. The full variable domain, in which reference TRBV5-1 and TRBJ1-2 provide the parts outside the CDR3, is KAGVTQTPRYLIKTRGQQVTLSCSPISGHRSVSWYQQTPGQGLQFLFEYFSETQRNKGNFPGRFSGRQFSNSRSEMNVSTLELGDSALYLCASSLDGAPPYNYGYTFGSGTRLTVV.

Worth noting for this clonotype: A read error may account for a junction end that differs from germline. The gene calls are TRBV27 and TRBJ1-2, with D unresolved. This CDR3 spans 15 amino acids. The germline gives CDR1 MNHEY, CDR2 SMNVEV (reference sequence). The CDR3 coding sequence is TGTGCCAGCAGTTTCTCCCGGTTCCCTACGGATGGCCACACCTTC. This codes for CASSFSRFPTDGHTF.

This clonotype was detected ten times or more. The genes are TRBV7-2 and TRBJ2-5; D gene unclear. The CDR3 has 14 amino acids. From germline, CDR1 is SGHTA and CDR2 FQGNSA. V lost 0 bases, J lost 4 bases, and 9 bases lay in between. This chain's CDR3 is CASSLAASRETQYF. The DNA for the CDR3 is TGTGCCAGCAGCTTAGCGGCATCTAGAGAGACCCAGTACTTC. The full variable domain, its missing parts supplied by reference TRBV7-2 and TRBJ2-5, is GAGVSQSPSNKVTEKGKDVELRCDPISGHTALYWYRQSLGQGLEFLIYFQGNSAPDKSGLPSDRFSAERTGGSVSTLTIQRTQQEDSAVYLCASSLAASRETQYFGPGTRLLVL.

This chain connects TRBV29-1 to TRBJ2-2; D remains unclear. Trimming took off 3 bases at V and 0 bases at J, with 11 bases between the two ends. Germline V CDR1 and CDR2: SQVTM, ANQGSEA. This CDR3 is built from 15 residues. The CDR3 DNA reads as TGCAGCGTTGACGATGGCGATCCGAACACCGGGGAGCTGTTTTTT. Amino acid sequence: CSVDDGDPNTGELFF.

DNA of the CDR3: TGCAGTGCTAATGTCCTACCGAACACAGATACGCAGTATTTT. Translation gives CSANVLPNTDTQYF. The rearrangement links TRBV20-1 to TRBJ2-3; D is ambiguous. V was shortened by 4 bases and J by 2 bases, with 13 bases between the two germline ends. Germline assignment: CDR1 DFQATT and CDR2 SNEGSKA (reference sequence). The CDR3 covers 14 residues.

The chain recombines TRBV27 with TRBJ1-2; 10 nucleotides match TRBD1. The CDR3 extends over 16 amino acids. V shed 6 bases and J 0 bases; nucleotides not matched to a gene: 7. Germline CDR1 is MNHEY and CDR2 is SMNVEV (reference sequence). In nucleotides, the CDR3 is TGTGCCAGCAGGAGGACAGGGGGTGGAGCTAACTATGGCTACACCTTC. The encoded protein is CASRRTGGGANYGYTF.